Described below is a single TCR beta chain sequence and its context. Tregs were sorted as CD4+CD25+CD127-/low cells. Semi-nested PCR with Nested Universal Primer A followed constant-region reverse priming of full-length variable regions. TCRdb reprocessed the 5' RACE reads via MiXCR and lists one record per CDR3 protein. This table holds about 8,900 distinct CDR3 sequences, around 52% found once. Material for sequencing was Tregs sorted from a lymph node. The sequence derives from a female donor with breast cancer.

CDR3 bases: TGTGCCACCAGTGTCCGAACCCAAGATGGCTACACCTTC. This translates into CATSVRTQDGYTF. The rearrangement joins TRBV24-1 to TRBJ1-2; D not certain. The CDR3 loop spans 13 amino acids. The V end lost 5 bases, the J end lost 6 bases, and 12 bases lay between the germline ends. The germline V gene has CDR1 KGHDR and CDR2 SFDVKD.